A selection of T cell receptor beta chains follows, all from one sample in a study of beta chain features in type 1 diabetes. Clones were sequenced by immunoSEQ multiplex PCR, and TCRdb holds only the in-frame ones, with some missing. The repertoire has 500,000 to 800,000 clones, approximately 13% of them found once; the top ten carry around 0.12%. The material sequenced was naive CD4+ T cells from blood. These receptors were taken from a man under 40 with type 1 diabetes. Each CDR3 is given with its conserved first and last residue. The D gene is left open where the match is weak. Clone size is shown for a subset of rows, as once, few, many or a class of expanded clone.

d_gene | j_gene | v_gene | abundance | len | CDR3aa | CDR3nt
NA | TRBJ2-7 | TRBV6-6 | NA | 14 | CASKPAGMAYEQYF | TGTGCCTCTAAGCCCGCAGGGATGGCCTACGAGCAGTACTTC
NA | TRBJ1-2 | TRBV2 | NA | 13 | CASKSGANYGYTF | TGTGCCAGCAAATCAGGAGCTAACTATGGCTACACCTTC
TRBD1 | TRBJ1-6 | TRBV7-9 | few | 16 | CASNLSGDRENSPLHF | TGTGCCAGCAACTTATCGGGGGACAGGGAGAATTCACCCCTCCACTTT
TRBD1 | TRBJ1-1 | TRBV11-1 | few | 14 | CASSLTGVTTEAFF | TGTGCCAGCAGCTTAACAGGGGTAACGACTGAAGCTTTCTTT
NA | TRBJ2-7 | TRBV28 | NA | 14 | CASSLSPGAYEQYF | TGTGCCAGCAGTTTAAGCCCAGGGGCCTACGAGCAGTACTTC
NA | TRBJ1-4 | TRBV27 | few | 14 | CASRPGRTNEKLFF | TGTGCCAGTCGCCCGGGACGTACGAATGAAAAACTGTTTTTT
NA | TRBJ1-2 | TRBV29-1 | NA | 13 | CSVQSWTAYGYTF | TGCAGCGTTCAGTCATGGACAGCCTATGGCTACACCTTC
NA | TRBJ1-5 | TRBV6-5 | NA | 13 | CASSYSSEQPQHF | TGTGCCAGCAGTTACTCGTCGGAGCAGCCCCAGCATTTT
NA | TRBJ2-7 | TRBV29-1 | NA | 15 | CSDDPGSNGPYEQYF | TGCAGCGACGATCCGGGGAGTAATGGTCCCTACGAGCAGTACTTC
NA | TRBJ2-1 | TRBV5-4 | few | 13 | CASSYRDGDEQFF | TGTGCCAGCAGTTACAGGGATGGAGATGAGCAGTTCTTC
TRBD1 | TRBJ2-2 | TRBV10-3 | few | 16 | CAISGRQGGNTGELFF | TGTGCCATCAGTGGAAGACAGGGGGGGAACACCGGGGAGCTGTTTTTT
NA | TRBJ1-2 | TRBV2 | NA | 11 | CAGGPLYGYTF | TGTGCCGGGGGACCGCTCTATGGCTACACCTTC
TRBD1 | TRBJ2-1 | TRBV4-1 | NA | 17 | CASSPPGQGNLYNEQFF | TGCGCCAGCAGCCCCCCGGGACAGGGTAATCTGTACAATGAGCAGTTCTTC
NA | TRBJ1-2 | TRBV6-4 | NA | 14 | CASSYDGGVDGYTF | TGTGCCAGCAGTTACGACGGAGGGGTTGATGGCTACACCTTC
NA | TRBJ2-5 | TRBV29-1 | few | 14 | CSVGRATFIETQYF | TGCAGCGTTGGAAGGGCAACGTTTATAGAGACCCAGTACTTC
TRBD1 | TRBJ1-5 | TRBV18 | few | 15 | CASSPGQGDSQPQHF | TGTGCCAGCTCGCCGGGACAGGGGGATAGTCAGCCCCAGCATTTT
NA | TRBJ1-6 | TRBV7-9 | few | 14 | CASSLDGNNSPLHF | TGTGCCAGCAGCTTAGATGGCAATAATTCACCCCTCCACTTT
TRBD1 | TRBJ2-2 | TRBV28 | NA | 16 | CASSGSDRANTGELFF | TGTGCCAGCAGTGGATCGGACAGGGCAAACACCGGGGAGCTGTTTTTT
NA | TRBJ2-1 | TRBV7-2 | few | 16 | CASSLSLADPYNEQFF | TGTGCCAGCAGCCTATCTCTGGCGGACCCCTACAATGAGCAGTTCTTC
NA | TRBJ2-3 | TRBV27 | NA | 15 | CASSSASQVTDTQYF | TGTGCCAGCAGTTCCGCCAGCCAGGTCACAGATACGCAGTATTTT
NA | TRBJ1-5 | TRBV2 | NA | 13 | CAIKGEANQPQHF | TGTGCCATCAAGGGGGAAGCAAATCAGCCCCAGCATTTT
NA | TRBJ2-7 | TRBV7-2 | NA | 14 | CASSPSGLFYEQYF | TGTGCCAGCAGCCCCTCGGGCCTCTTCTACGAGCAGTACTTC
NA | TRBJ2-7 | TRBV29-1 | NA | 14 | CSVEGDGSSYEQYF | TGCAGCGTTGAAGGGGACGGTTCCTCCTACGAGCAGTACTTC
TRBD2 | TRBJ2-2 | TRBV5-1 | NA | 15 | CASSLGLVYTGELFF | TGCGCCAGCAGCTTAGGACTAGTTTACACCGGGGAGCTGTTTTTT
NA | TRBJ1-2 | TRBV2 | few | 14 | CASSEAQGVGGYTF | TGTGCCAGCAGTGAAGCGCAAGGGGTTGGCGGCTACACCTTC
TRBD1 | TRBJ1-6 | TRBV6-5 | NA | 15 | CASSLGQGANSPLHF | TGTGCCAGCAGTTTGGGACAGGGAGCTAATTCACCCCTCCACTTT
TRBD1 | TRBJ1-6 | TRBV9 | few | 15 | CASSVDNRGGSPLHF | TGTGCCAGCAGCGTAGATAACAGGGGAGGTTCACCCCTCCACTTT
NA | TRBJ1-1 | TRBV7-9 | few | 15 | CASSLLQGRYTEAFF | TGTGCCAGCAGCTTACTACAGGGTAGATACACTGAAGCTTTCTTT
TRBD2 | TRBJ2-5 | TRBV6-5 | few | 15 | CASSPTSGVEATQYF | TGTGCCAGCAGTCCGACCAGCGGGGTAGAGGCGACCCAGTACTTC
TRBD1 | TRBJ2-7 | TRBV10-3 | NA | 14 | CAIRRDRGFYEQYF | TGTGCCATCAGACGGGACAGGGGATTCTACGAGCAGTACTTC
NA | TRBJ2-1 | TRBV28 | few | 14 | CASRQNTGGDEQFF | TGTGCCAGCAGACAAAATACAGGGGGGGATGAGCAGTTCTTC
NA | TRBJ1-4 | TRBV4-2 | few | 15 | CASSQDLRVREKLFF | TGTGCCAGCAGCCAAGATCTTCGGGTTCGAGAAAAACTGTTTTTT
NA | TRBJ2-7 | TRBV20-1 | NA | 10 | CSAGTYEQYF | TGCAGTGCTGGAACCTACGAGCAGTACTTC
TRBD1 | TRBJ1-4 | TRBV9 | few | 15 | CASSPRDSVNEKLFF | TGTGCCAGCAGCCCCCGGGACAGCGTAAATGAAAAACTGTTTTTT
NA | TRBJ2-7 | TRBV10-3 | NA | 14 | CAIKRGRDTYEQYF | TGTGCCATCAAACGGGGCAGGGACACCTACGAGCAGTACTTC
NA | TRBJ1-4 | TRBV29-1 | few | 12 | CSVAQVNEKLFF | TGCAGCGTTGCCCAAGTTAATGAAAAACTGTTTTTT
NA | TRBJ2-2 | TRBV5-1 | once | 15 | CASSFYRGVDGELFF | TGCGCCAGCAGCTTTTATCGGGGAGTGGACGGGGAGCTGTTTTTT
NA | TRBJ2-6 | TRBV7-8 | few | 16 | CASSLAQPPGANVLTF | TGTGCCAGCAGCTTAGCTCAGCCTCCCGGGGCCAACGTCCTGACTTTC
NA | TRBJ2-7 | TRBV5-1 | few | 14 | CASSYGGDGYEQYF | TGCGCCAGCAGCTATGGAGGGGATGGGTACGAGCAGTACTTC
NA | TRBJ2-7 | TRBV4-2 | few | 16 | CASSQDLGPRTYEQYF | TGTGCCAGCAGCCAAGATCTCGGGCCCAGAACCTACGAGCAGTACTTC
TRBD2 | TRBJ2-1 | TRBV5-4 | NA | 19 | CASSLVASGGAFNRHEQFF | TGTGCCAGCAGCTTGGTGGCTAGCGGGGGGGCCTTTAATCGTCATGAGCAGTTCTTC
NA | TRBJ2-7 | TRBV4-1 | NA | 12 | CASSQDWVEQYF | TGCGCCAGCAGCCAAGATTGGGTCGAGCAGTACTTC
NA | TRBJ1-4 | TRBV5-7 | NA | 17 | CASSLDPWGSSNEKLFF | TGTGCCAGCAGCTTGGACCCCTGGGGATCGTCTAATGAAAAACTGTTTTTT
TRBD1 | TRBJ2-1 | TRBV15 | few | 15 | CATSRDNTGGHEQFF | TGTGCCACCAGCAGAGATAATACAGGGGGCCATGAGCAGTTCTTC
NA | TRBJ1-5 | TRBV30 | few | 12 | CAWGQHNQPQHF | TGTGCCTGGGGACAGCACAATCAGCCCCAGCATTTT
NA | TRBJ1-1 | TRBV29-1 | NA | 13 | CSVGVSLDTEAFF | TGCAGCGTTGGGGTCTCGTTAGACACTGAAGCTTTCTTT
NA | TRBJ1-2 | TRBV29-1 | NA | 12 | CSVVGDYYGYTF | TGCAGCGTTGTTGGTGATTACTATGGCTACACCTTC
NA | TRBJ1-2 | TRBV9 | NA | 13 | CASSVETGSSYTF | TGTGCCAGCAGCGTAGAGACAGGATCTAGCTACACCTTC
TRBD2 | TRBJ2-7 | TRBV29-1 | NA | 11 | CSVEQGGEQYF | TGCAGCGTTGAACAGGGAGGGGAGCAGTACTTC
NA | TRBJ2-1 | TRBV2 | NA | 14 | CASSRIRSYNEQFF | TGTGCCAGCAGTCGCATTAGGTCCTACAATGAGCAGTTCTTC
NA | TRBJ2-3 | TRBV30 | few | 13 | CAWSVGLTDTQYF | TGTGCCTGGAGTGTAGGACTCACAGATACGCAGTATTTT
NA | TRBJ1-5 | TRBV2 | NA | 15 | CASSGWRVENQPQHF | TGTGCCAGCAGTGGTTGGAGGGTGGAGAATCAGCCCCAGCATTTT